The rows below give T cell receptor beta chains drawn from one sample of a study of tissue T cells after allogeneic stem cell transplantation. Produced via immunoSEQ multiplex PCR; TCRdb's table is partial and in-frame only. This sample carries approximately 45,000 clones, roughly 92% of them seen once, and the ten largest clones take 3.8%. The sequencing here drew on blood, taken before transplantation. The receptor set was obtained from a woman aged 35-70 years who later had graft-versus-host disease after an allogeneic stem cell transplant. Both conserved end residues are part of each CDR3. D genes are given only for firm matches. For some rows the clone size is stated as once, few or many, or as a class when expanded; others skip it.

V: TRBV25-1
size: NA
D: NA
J: TRBJ2-1
CDR3: CASRGVVYNEQFF
DNA: TGTGCCAGCAGGGGGGTGGTTTACAATGAGCAGTTCTTC

V: TRBV12-3/TRBV12-4
size: NA
D: NA
J: TRBJ1-1
CDR3: CASSLLTGLGAFF
DNA: TGTGCCAGCAGTTTACTGACGGGTCTGGGAGCTTTCTTT

V: TRBV11-2
size: NA
D: NA
J: TRBJ2-1
CDR3: CASSLDGFGQFF
DNA: TGTGCCAGCAGCTTAGATGGTTTTGGGCAGTTCTTC

V: TRBV19
size: few
D: TRBD1
J: TRBJ1-2
CDR3: CASSMSPTGADYGYTF
DNA: TGTGCCAGTAGTATGTCCCCGACAGGGGCGGACTATGGCTACACCTTC

V: TRBV27
size: NA
D: TRBD1
J: TRBJ2-7
CDR3: CASSPPGTGARGEQYF
DNA: TGTGCCAGCAGTCCTCCGGGGACAGGGGCGCGGGGCGAGCAGTACTTC

V: TRBV27
size: once
D: TRBD1
J: TRBJ1-6
CDR3: CASSSDRGNSPLHF
DNA: TGTGCCAGCAGTTCGGACAGGGGTAATTCACCCCTCCACTTT

V: TRBV27
size: NA
D: TRBD1
J: TRBJ1-2
CDR3: CASSLRQGRGYTF
DNA: TGTGCCAGCAGTTTGCGACAGGGACGGGGCTACACCTTC

V: TRBV29-1
size: NA
D: TRBD1
J: TRBJ1-1
CDR3: CSVSGTGAEAFF
DNA: TGCAGCGTTTCCGGGACAGGGGCCGAAGCTTTCTTT

V: TRBV19
size: NA
D: TRBD2
J: TRBJ2-1
CDR3: CASSIIGTSGTLF
DNA: TGTGCCAGTAGTATTATAGGGACTAGCGGGACTCTCTTC

V: TRBV5-4
size: NA
D: NA
J: TRBJ2-6
CDR3: CASRLSGANVLTF
DNA: TGTGCCAGCCGTCTTTCCGGGGCCAACGTCCTGACTTTC

V: TRBV5-1
size: NA
D: NA
J: TRBJ2-3
CDR3: CASSRGDTQYF
DNA: TGCGCCAGCAGCCGGGGGGATACGCAGTATTTT

V: TRBV18
size: NA
D: NA
J: TRBJ1-1
CDR3: CASSPRTFLNTEAFF
DNA: TGTGCCAGCTCACCCAGGACATTTTTGAACACTGAAGCTTTCTTT

V: TRBV4-1
size: NA
D: TRBD2
J: TRBJ2-2
CDR3: CASSHPLAGEGVAGELFF
DNA: TGCGCCAGCAGCCACCCCCTGGCGGGAGAGGGTGTAGCCGGGGAGCTGTTTTTT